This TCR beta chain was identified during a study of T-cell reconstitution after alpha-beta-depleted transplantation in children. Study outcomes and limitations: One year post-transplant, T-cell counts and diversity were largely derived from T cells produced anew. As was reported, about two months after transplant, alpha-beta T cells came from several hundred expanded graft clones.

In this sample, this clonotype turned up a few times. Its antigen is not known. Library preparation (for TCRbeta) was performed with unique molecular identifiers. MiXCR, run by TCRdb on the PCR reads, gives a single entry per CDR3 protein. The sample carries 450,000 to 550,000 distinct CDR3 sequences, over 10% recorded once. Material: PBMCs, mostly from graft donor cells, obtained 180 days after TCRalphabeta/CD19-depleted stem cell transplant. This clonotype was obtained from a female patient aged 2-9 years who had a stem cell transplant for aplastic anemia, so the T cells may come from the graft donor.

For the CDR3, the DNA is TGTGCCAGCAGTTTATCGACGTACATTCAGTACTTC. It is translated as CASSLSTYIQYF. This rearrangement joins TRBV12-3 or TRBV12-4 to TRBJ2-4; D remains ambiguous. The CDR3 extends over 12 amino acids. With 2 bases removed from V and 8 bases from J, the gap between germline ends came to 7 bases.